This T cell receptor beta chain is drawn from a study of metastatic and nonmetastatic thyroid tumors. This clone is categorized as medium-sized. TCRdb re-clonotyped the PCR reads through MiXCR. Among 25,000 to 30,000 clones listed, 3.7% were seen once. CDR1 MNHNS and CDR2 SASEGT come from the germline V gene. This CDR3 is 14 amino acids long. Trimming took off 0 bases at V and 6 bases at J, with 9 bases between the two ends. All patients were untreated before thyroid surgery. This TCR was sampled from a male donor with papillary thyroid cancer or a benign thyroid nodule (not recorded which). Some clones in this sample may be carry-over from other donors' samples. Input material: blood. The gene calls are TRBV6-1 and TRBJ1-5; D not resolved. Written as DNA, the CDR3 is TGTGCCAGCAGTGAAGCGGGTGGGCGTCAGCCCCAGCATTTT. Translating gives CASSEAGGRQPQHF.